What follows describes a single T cell receptor beta chain. The entry originates in a study of blood T cell repertoires in COVID-19. Sequencing was performed with immunoSEQ multiplex PCR; in TCRdb, only in-frame clones are kept and a portion is missing. The sample contains about 480,000 clones, 70% to 90% of which appear only once. V dropped 3 bases and J dropped 5 bases, with 14 bases sitting between them. Germline V gives CDR1 SQVTM, CDR2 ANQGSEA. This CDR3 contains 13 residues. Grouping used clinical history reported by participants in a survey and questionnaire. Specimen: PBMCs or T cells enriched from blood (not recorded which). The TCR was taken from a woman aged 60-75 years who had recovered from COVID-19. The chain combines TRBV29-1 with TRBJ2-7; possibly TRBD1 for D (7 bases). CDR3 DNA: TGCAGCGTTGAGGGCAGGGGGGCCCACGAGCAGTACTTC. It encodes CSVEGRGAHEQYF.